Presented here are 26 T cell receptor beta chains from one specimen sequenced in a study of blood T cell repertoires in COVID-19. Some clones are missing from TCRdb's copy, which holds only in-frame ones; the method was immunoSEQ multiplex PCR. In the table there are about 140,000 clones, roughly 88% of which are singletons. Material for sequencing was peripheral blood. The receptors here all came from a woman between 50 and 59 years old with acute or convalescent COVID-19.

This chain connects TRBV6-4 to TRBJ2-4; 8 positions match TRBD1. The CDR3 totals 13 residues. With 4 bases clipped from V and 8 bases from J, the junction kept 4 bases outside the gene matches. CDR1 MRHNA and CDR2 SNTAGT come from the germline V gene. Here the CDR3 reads CASSGTGGDIQYF. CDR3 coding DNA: TGTGCCAGCAGTGGTACAGGGGGTGACATTCAGTACTTC.

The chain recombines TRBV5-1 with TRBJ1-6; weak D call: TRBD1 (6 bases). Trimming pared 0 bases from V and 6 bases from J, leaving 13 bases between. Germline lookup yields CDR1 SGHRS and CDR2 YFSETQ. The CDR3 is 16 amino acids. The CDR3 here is CASSLESGVGNSPLHF. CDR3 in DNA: TGCGCCAGCAGCTTGGAGTCAGGGGTCGGTAATTCACCCCTCCACTTT.

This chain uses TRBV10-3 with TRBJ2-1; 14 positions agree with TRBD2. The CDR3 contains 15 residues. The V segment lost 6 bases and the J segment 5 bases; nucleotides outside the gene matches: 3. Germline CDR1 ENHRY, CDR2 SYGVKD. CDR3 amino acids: CAISGTSGGNNEQFF. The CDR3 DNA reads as TGTGCCATCAGCGGGACTAGCGGGGGTAACAATGAGCAGTTCTTC.

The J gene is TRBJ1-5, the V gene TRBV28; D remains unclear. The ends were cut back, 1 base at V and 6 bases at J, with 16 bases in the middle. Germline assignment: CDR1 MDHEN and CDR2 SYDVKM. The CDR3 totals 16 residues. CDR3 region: CASSLSAGVRAQPQHF. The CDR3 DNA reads TGTGCCAGCAGTTTATCGGCCGGGGTACGAGCTCAGCCCCAGCATTTT.

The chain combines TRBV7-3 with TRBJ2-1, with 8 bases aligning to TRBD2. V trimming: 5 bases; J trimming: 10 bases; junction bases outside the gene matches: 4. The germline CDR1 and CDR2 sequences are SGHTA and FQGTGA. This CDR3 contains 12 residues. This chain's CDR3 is CASSPGTREQFF. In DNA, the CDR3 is TGTGCCAGCAGCCCCGGGACTAGGGAGCAGTTCTTC.

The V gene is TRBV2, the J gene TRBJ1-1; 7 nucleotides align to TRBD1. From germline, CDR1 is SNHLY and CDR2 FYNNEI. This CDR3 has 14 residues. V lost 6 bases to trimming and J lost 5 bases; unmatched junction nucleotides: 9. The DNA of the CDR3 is TGTGCCAGCAGAGTAGGGACAGTGGGGACTGAAGCTTTCTTT. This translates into CASRVGTVGTEAFF.

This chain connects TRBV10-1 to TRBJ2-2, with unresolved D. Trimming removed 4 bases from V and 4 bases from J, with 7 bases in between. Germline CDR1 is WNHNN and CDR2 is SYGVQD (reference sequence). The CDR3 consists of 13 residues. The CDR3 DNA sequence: TGCGCCAGCAGTGGAACTATCACCGGGGAGCTGTTTTTT. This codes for CASSGTITGELFF.

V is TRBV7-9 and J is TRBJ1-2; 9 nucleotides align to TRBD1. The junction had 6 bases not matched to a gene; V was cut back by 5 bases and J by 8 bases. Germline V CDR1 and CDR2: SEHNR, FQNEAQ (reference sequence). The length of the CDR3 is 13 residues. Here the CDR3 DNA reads TGTGCCAGCAGCCCGGGGACAGGGAAGGGCTACACCTTC. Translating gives CASSPGTGKGYTF.

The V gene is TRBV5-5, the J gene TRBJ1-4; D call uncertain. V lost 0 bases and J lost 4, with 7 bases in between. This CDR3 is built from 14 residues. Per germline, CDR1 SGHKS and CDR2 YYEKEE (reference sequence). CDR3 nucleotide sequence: TGTGCCAGCAGCTTGGGTGGAGTTAATGAAAAACTGTTTTTT. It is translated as CASSLGGVNEKLFF.

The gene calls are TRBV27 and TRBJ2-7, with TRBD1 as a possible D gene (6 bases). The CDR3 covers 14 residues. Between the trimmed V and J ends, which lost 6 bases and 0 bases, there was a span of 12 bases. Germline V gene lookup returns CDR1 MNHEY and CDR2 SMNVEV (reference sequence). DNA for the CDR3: TGTGCCAGCAGGGACAGTCTACCCTCCTACGAGCAGTACTTC. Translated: CASRDSLPSYEQYF.

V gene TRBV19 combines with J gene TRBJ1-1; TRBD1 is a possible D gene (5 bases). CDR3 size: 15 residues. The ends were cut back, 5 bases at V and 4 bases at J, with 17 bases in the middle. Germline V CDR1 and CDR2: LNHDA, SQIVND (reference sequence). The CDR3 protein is CASSGQGSRSTEAFF. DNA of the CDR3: TGTGCCAGTAGTGGGCAGGGCTCACGAAGCACTGAAGCTTTCTTT.

The CDR3 region is CAWSSAGDRGYTF. The CDR3 bases are TGTGCCTGGAGTTCTGCAGGGGATCGGGGCTACACCTTC. The rearrangement uses TRBV30 and TRBJ1-2; D might be TRBD1 (6 bases). The CDR3 contains 13 residues. Germline V CDR1 and CDR2: GTSNPN, SVGIG (reference sequence). Trimming pared 2 bases from V and 8 bases from J, leaving 15 bases between.

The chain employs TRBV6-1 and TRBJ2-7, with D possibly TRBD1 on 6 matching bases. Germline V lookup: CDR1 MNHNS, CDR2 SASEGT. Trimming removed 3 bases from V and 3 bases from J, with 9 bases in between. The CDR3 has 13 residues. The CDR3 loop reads CASSEGHGYEQYF. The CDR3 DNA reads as TGTGCCAGCAGTGAGGGACACGGCTACGAGCAGTACTTC.

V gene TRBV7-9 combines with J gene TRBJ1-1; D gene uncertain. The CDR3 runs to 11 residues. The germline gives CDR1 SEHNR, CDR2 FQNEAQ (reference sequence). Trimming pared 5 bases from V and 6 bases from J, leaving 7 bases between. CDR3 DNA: TGTGCCAGCAGCCCGGGTTCTGAAGCTTTCTTT. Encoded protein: CASSPGSEAFF.

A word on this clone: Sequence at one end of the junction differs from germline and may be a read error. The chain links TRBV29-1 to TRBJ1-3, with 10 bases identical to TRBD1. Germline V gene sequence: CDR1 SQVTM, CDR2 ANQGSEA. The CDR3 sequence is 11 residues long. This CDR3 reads CSVRDRGFLVF. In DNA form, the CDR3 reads TGCAGCGTAAGGGACAGGGGATTCCTCGTTTTT.

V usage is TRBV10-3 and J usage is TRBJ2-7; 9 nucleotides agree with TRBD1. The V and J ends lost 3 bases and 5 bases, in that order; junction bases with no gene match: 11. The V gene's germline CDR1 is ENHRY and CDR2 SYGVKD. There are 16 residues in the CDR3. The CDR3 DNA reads TGTGCCATCAGTGACCTCAACAGGGGGCGAACCCACGAGCAGTACTTC. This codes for CAISDLNRGRTHEQYF.

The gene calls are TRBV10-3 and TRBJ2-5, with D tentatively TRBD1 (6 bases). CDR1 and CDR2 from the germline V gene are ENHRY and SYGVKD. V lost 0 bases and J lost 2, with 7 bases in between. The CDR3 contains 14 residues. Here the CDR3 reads CAISESDSQETQYF. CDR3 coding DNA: TGTGCCATCAGTGAGTCGGACAGTCAAGAGACCCAGTACTTC.

This CDR3 reads CASSQYRANYGYTF. The CDR3, as DNA: TGTGCCAGCAGCCAGTATCGAGCTAACTATGGCTACACCTTC. The V gene is TRBV14, the J gene TRBJ1-2; D not resolved. The CDR3 is 14 residues long. CDR1 and CDR2 (germline): SGHDN, FVKESK. V lost 3 bases and J lost 0, with 8 bases in between. Filled out from reference TRBV14 and TRBJ1-2, the complete variable domain reads EAGVTQFPSHSVIEKGQTVTLRCDPISGHDNLYWYRRVMGKEIKFLLHFVKESKQDESGMPNNRFLAERTGGTYSTLKVQPAELEDSGVYFCASSQYRANYGYTFGSGTRLTVV.

The CDR3 loop is CASSKPGTNVGELFF. In nucleotides, the CDR3 is TGTGCCAGCAGCAAACCAGGAACCAACGTCGGGGAGCTGTTTTTT. The gene calls are TRBV21-1 and TRBJ2-2; the table's D call, TRBD1, was not checked against the DNA. TRBV21-1 is tagged as a pseudogene. The CDR3 covers 15 residues.

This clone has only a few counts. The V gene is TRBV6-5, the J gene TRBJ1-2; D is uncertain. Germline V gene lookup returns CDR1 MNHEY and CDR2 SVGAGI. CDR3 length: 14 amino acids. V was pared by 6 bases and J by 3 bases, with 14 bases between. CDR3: CASRGNRDDYGYTF. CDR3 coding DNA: TGTGCCAGCAGGGGGAATCGGGATGACTATGGCTACACCTTC.

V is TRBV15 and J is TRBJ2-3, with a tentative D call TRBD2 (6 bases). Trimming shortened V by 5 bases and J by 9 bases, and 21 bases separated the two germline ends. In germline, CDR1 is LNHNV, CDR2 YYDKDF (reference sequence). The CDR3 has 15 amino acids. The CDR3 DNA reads TGTGCCACCAGCTTGGGGGGACTTCTGTTCGACACGCAGTATTTT. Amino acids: CATSLGGLLFDTQYF.

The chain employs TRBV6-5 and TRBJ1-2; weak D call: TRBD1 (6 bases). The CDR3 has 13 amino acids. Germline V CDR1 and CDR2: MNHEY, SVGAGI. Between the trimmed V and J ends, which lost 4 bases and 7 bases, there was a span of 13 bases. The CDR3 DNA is TGTGCCAGCAGTTCCTACAGGGTTTCTGGCTACACCTTC. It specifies CASSSYRVSGYTF.

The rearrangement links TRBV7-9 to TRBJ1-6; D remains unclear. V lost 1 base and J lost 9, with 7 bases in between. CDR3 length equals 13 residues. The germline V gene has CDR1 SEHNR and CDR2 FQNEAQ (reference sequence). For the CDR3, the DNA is TGTGCCAGCAGCTTAGGTGGCGGTTCACCCCTCCACTTT. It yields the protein CASSLGGGSPLHF.

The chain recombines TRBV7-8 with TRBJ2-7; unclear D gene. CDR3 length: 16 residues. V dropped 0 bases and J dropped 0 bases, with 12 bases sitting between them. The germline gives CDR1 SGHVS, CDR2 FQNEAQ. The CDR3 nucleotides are TGTGCCAGCAGCTTAGCAGCGCTGCCGAGCTCCTACGAGCAGTACTTC. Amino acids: CASSLAALPSSYEQYF.

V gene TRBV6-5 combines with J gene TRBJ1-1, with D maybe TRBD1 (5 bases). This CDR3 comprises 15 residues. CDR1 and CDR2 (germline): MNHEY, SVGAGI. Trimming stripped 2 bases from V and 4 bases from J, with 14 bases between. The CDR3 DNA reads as TGTGCCAGCAGTTACGAGCAGGGTAGAGGCACTGAAGCTTTCTTT. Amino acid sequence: CASSYEQGRGTEAFF.

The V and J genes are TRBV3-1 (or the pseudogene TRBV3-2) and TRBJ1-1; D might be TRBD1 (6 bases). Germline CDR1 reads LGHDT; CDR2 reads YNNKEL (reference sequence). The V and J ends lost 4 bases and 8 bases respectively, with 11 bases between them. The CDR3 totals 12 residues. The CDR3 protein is CASSPQGWEAFF. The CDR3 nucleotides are TGTGCCAGCAGCCCCCAGGGGTGGGAAGCTTTCTTT.